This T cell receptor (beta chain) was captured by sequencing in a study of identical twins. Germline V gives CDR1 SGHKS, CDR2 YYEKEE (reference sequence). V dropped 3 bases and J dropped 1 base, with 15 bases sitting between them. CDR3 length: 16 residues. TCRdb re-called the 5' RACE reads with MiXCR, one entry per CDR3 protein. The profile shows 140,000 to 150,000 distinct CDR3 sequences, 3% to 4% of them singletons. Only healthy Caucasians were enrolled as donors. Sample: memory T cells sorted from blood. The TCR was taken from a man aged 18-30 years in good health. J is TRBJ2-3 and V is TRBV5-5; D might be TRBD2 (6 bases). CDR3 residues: CASSSLGGAGTDTQYF. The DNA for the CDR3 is TGTGCCAGCAGCTCCCTGGGGGGAGCCGGCACAGATACGCAGTATTTT.